The rows below give T cell receptor beta chains drawn from one sample of a study of human T cells and chemical hapten exposure. One entry per CDR3 protein, called by TCRdb with MiXCR from the RACE reads. The sample contains tens of thousands of distinct CDR3 sequences, 12% to 15% of which appear only once. The sample here was whole blood, taken in connection with sensitization to the hapten diphenylcyclopropenone (DPC). These receptor sequences come from a woman aged 45-65 years with alopecia areata. Some clones in this sample may be carry-over from other donors' samples. Each CDR3 is given with its conserved first and last residue. The D gene is left open where the match is weak. A row's size may be missing; if present it is once, few, many or a size class.

J	D	length	V	size	DNA	CDR3
TRBJ1-5	.	15	TRBV20-1	.	TGCAGTGCTAGTACGGCCGGGACCTTCAATCAGCCCCAGCATTTT	CSASTAGTFNQPQHF
TRBJ2-5	.	13	TRBV6-5	many	TGTGCCAGCTCTAGGCAGTTTAAAGAGACCCAGTACTTC	CASSRQFKETQYF
TRBJ1-6	.	16	TRBV29-1	.	TGCAGCGCTGGGCGGCAGGGTTGCTCCTATAATTCACCCCTCCACTTT	CSAGRQGCSYNSPLHF
TRBJ2-1	TRBD1	15	TRBV11-3	.	TGTGCCAGCAGCCCAACCGGACAGGGGCGGAATGAGCAGTTCTTC	CASSPTGQGRNEQFF
TRBJ2-7	TRBD1	14	TRBV30	.	TGTGCCTGGAACCGGGACAGTCAAATTGGAGTGCAGTACTTC	CAWNRDSQIGVQYF
TRBJ2-7	.	12	TRBV25-1	many	TGTGCCAGCATAGGCCGATTCTACGAGCAGTACTTC	CASIGRFYEQYF
TRBJ2-7	TRBD1	16	TRBV20-1	many	TGCAGTGCTAGAGCTACGGACAGGGCGATCTCCTACGAGCAGTACTTC	CSARATDRAISYEQYF
TRBJ2-2	.	11	TRBV12-3/TRBV12-4	few	TGTGCCAGCAGAAACCCCGGGGAGCTGTTTTTT	CASRNPGELFF
TRBJ2-1	TRBD1	16	TRBV19	few	TGTGCCAGTAGCTCTGACAGGGGGATATCCTACAATGAGCAGTTCTTC	CASSSDRGISYNEQFF
TRBJ2-7	.	12	TRBV4-1	few	TGCGCCAGCAGCCAAGATCCAGGGAAGCAGTACTTC	CASSQDPGKQYF
TRBJ1-2	.	13	TRBV18	few	TGTGCCAGCTCACCAGTGGACGTCTATGGCTACACCTTC	CASSPVDVYGYTF
TRBJ1-1	.	13	TRBV11-2	few	TGTGCCAGCACCGCGGGACCGAACACTGAAGCTTTCTTT	CASTAGPNTEAFF
TRBJ1-2	TRBD1	14	TRBV20-1	.	TGCAGTGCTACACCAGGGGGCGTGAGCTATGGCTACACCTTC	CSATPGGVSYGYTF
TRBJ1-1	.	13	TRBV7-7	many	TGTGCCAGCAGTTCCGGACTGAACACTGAAGCTTTCTTT	CASSSGLNTEAFF
TRBJ1-2	.	13	TRBV7-2	.	TGTGCCAGCAGCTTTACAGGCGACTATGGCTACACCTTC	CASSFTGDYGYTF
TRBJ2-1	.	15	TRBV6-1	few	TGTGCCAGCAGACCAATCCTAGCGAGTCACAATGAGCAGTTCTTC	CASRPILASHNEQFF
TRBJ2-5	TRBD2	15	TRBV7-2	.	TGTGCCAGCAGCTTGAGTAGCGGGAGATCAGAGACCCAGTACTTC	CASSLSSGRSETQYF
TRBJ2-1	.	14	TRBV4-2	few	TGTGCCAGCAGCCACGAAACAGGGTCGAATGAGCAGTTCTTC	CASSHETGSNEQFF
TRBJ2-7	.	13	TRBV11-2	few	TGTGCCAGCAGTGTCGACCGCTCCTACGAGCAGTACTTC	CASSVDRSYEQYF
TRBJ2-3	TRBD2	16	TRBV5-1	few	TGCGCCAGCAGCTCGCGGACTAGCGGGAGTGGAGATACGCAGTATTTT	CASSSRTSGSGDTQYF
TRBJ2-5	.	13	TRBV20-1	.	TGCAGTGAAAAGGAACCGTTACAAGAGACCCAGTACTTC	CSEKEPLQETQYF
TRBJ1-1	.	14	TRBV7-8	.	TGTGCCAGCAGCTTAGCGGGGGCAGGGTATAGAGCTTTCTTT	CASSLAGAGYRAFF
TRBJ2-3	.	14	TRBV5-1	.	TGCGCCAGCAGCTCGGAACTAGTTTCAGATACGCAGTATTTT	CASSSELVSDTQYF
TRBJ2-1	TRBD2	14	TRBV3-1	.	TGTGCCAGCACCCGGGGTAGCGGGATCAATGAGCAGTTCTTC	CASTRGSGINEQFF
TRBJ2-7	TRBD2	15	TRBV7-9	few	TGTGCCAGCAGCAGACTAGCGGGCACCAACTACGAGCAGTACTTC	CASSRLAGTNYEQYF
TRBJ2-3	.	13	TRBV6-1	.	TGTGCCAGCTGGTCAGGGAGTACAGATACGCAGTATTTT	CASWSGSTDTQYF
TRBJ2-5	.	11	TRBV20-1	.	TGCAGTGCCCGGAGTCAAGAGACCCAGTACTTC	CSARSQETQYF
TRBJ2-3	.	13	TRBV10-2	many	TGCGCCAGCAGGGGGACTAGCACAGATACGCAGTATTTT	CASRGTSTDTQYF
TRBJ2-7	.	14	TRBV3-1	.	TGTGCCAGCAGCTTCGGGGCCGGGATCTACGAGCAGTACTTC	CASSFGAGIYEQYF
TRBJ2-1	.	14	TRBV3-1	few	TGTGCCAGCAGCCTCACGACAGCCTACAATGAGCAGTTCTTC	CASSLTTAYNEQFF
TRBJ2-4	.	15	TRBV29-1	few	TGCAGCGTTGAATCGGCAGGGCGAGCCAAAAACATTCAGTACTTC	CSVESAGRAKNIQYF
TRBJ2-4	TRBD2	18	TRBV5-4	few	TGTGCCAGCAGCTCACCGGGACTAGCGGGAGTTTCCAAAAACATTCAGTACTTC	CASSSPGLAGVSKNIQYF
TRBJ2-5	.	13	TRBV18	.	TGTGCCAGCTCACGTTCTAGCACGGAGACCCAGTACTTC	CASSRSSTETQYF
TRBJ2-1	TRBD1	16	TRBV7-8	.	TGTGCCAGCAGCCCGACCGGGACAGGGGGCATGAATGAGCAGTTCTTC	CASSPTGTGGMNEQFF
TRBJ2-1	.	15	TRBV7-6	.	TGTGCCAGCAGCCGAGAAGTAACTAGTGGACGTGAGCAGTTCTTC	CASSREVTSGREQFF
TRBJ1-1	.	14	TRBV11-2	.	TGTGCCAGCAGCTTGTCCCGGGGAGGGACTGAAGCTTTCTTT	CASSLSRGGTEAFF
TRBJ2-5	.	15	TRBV7-9	.	TGTGCCAGCAGCTTAGTCGCGGAAATAAAAGAGACCCAGTACTTC	CASSLVAEIKETQYF
TRBJ1-1	.	13	TRBV21-1	.	TGTGCCAGCAGCGCAAGACAGGCGGGTGAAGCTTTCTTT	CASSARQAGEAFF
TRBJ1-4	.	14	TRBV20-1	.	TGCAGTGCTAGACCCGAAAGGCAAGTTGAAAAACTGTTTTTT	CSARPERQVEKLFF
TRBJ2-2	.	13	TRBV20-1	.	TGCAGTGCTAGGACAGGGAACACCGGGGAGCTGTTTTTT	CSARTGNTGELFF
TRBJ2-1	.	11	TRBV11-2	few	TGTGCCAGCAGCACCGAAGGGCCGGGGTTCTTC	CASSTEGPGFF
TRBJ1-5	.	18	TRBV6-2/TRBV6-3	medium-sized	TGTGCCAGCAGTTATTCCTACAGCAGGGTAAGGAGCAATCAGCCCCAGCATTTT	CASSYSYSRVRSNQPQHF
TRBJ2-7	.	16	TRBV27	.	TGTGCCAGCAGTCAAGCGGCCCTAAGGAAGTCCTACGAGCAGTACTTC	CASSQAALRKSYEQYF
TRBJ2-3	.	13	TRBV5-5	few	TGTGCCAGCAGCTTGTCGAGCCCAGATACGCAGTATTTT	CASSLSSPDTQYF
TRBJ2-3	TRBD2	15	TRBV10-2	.	TGCGCCAGCAGTAAACTAGCGGGAGGTAGCGATACGCAGTATTTT	CASSKLAGGSDTQYF
TRBJ2-7	.	15	TRBV2	.	TGTGCCAGCTCCCCCCAGGGTAGTTCATTCGTAGAGCAGTACTTC	CASSPQGSSFVEQYF
TRBJ1-1	.	16	TRBV7-9	.	TGTGCCAGCAGCTCACCGTCTTCCAGGGCGAACACTGAAGCTTTCTTT	CASSSPSSRANTEAFF
TRBJ1-1	.	15	TRBV6-6	.	TGTGCCAGCAGTTACTCAACAAAACCGAACACTGAAGCTTTCTTT	CASSYSTKPNTEAFF
TRBJ1-1	.	14	TRBV7-8	.	TGTGCCAGCAGCTTCCACAAAAAACGAACTGAAGCTTTCTTT	CASSFHKKRTEAFF
TRBJ2-2	.	14	TRBV7-6	few	TGTGCCAGCAGCTTATCACAGAACACCGGGGAGCTGTTTTTT	CASSLSQNTGELFF
TRBJ1-1	.	16	TRBV5-4	many	TGTGCCAGCAGTCATGAACCGGGACGCATGAACACTGAAGCTTTCTTT	CASSHEPGRMNTEAFF
TRBJ2-1	TRBD2	13	TRBV29-1	many	TGCAGCGCCCACCGGACTAGCGGGATTGAGCAGTTCTTC	CSAHRTSGIEQFF
TRBJ2-5	.	16	TRBV6-1	many	TGTGCCAGCAGTGAAGATTACCAACGGGGCGCAGAGACCCAGTACTTC	CASSEDYQRGAETQYF
TRBJ2-6	.	13	TRBV2	few	TGTGCCAGCGACAGCTCTGGGGCCAACGTCCTGACTTTC	CASDSSGANVLTF